This T cell receptor beta chain was captured in a study of blood T cell repertoires in COVID-19. Study as a whole: Sites in the United States, Italy and Spain provided acute and convalescent COVID-19 samples. From T cells, B-cell-depleted T cells, or PBMCs came the material, which was cDNA or gDNA.

Cohort assignment relied on participant-reported clinical history. J gave up 2 bases and V 0 bases, and 5 bases lay outside the gene matches. The CDR3 consists of 16 residues. Germline assignment: CDR1 LGHNA and CDR2 YSLEER. Source study methods: Reference gene primer amplification gave nucleated cell count estimates. Using immunoSEQ multiplex PCR, the repertoire was profiled, and TCRdb retains in-frame clones only, with some absent. V, J and clone size were drawn from that table, and D and trimming were deduced from the DNA. This repertoire shows around 190,000 clones, 87% found once; its top ten account for approximately 10%.

This TCR was sampled from a man aged 18 to 35 with acute COVID-19. The material sequenced was PBMCs or T cells enriched from blood (not recorded which). The rearrangement joins TRBV4-3 to TRBJ1-2, with 8 nucleotides matching TRBD1. CDR3 in amino acids: CASSQDPGQDNYGYTF. CDR3 nucleotides: TGCGCCAGCAGCCAAGATCCGGGACAGGACAACTATGGCTACACCTTC.